One and the same sample provided the 21 T cell receptor beta chains below, sequenced in a study of blood T cells in healthy people across ages. A J-beta primer mix and a sample-barcoded 5' primer were used in a second PCR of about 7 to 11 cycles. TCRdb reprocessed the 5' RACE reads with MiXCR, giving one entry per CDR3 protein. The sample lists a few hundred thousand distinct CDR3 sequences, roughly half occurring once. Sequenced material: blood. The receptors were gathered from a man aged 55 to 70 in good health.

This clonotype has only a few counts. J is TRBJ2-3 and V is TRBV20-1; TRBD2 matches 7 bases. The germline gives CDR1 DFQATT, CDR2 SNEGSKA (reference sequence). The CDR3 length is 16 residues. V gave up 0 bases and J gave up 5 bases; unmatched junction bases: 11. The CDR3 sequence: CSARDLARPGGDTQYF. The CDR3 DNA is TGCAGTGCTAGAGATCTGGCGCGGCCGGGGGGAGATACGCAGTATTTT.

The chain recombines TRBV24-1 with TRBJ2-1, with D possibly TRBD1 on 6 matching bases. The J call may be incorrect, as the DNA end agrees better with TRBJ2-7. Germline CDR1 is KGHDR and CDR2 is SFDVKD. The CDR3 totals 15 residues. The CDR3 nucleotides read TGTGCCACCAGTGATTTTCAGGGGCGGTTGAATGAGCAGTACTTC. This translates into CATSDFQGRLNEQYF.

J is TRBJ2-3 and V is TRBV3-1; 10 nucleotides align to TRBD2. The V and J ends lost 3 bases and 6 bases, in that order; junction bases with no gene match: 6. CDR1 and CDR2 (germline): LGHDT, YNNKEL (reference sequence). This CDR3 comprises 15 residues. The CDR3 nucleotides read TGTGCCAGCAGCCAGGGAGCGGGAGGGGATGATACGCAGTATTTT. It specifies CASSQGAGGDDTQYF.

This clonotype was seen once. The gene calls are TRBV7-2 and TRBJ2-1; D gene uncertain. The V end lost 1 base, the J end lost 0 bases, and 10 bases lay between the germline ends. The CDR3 is made up of 16 amino acids. Per germline, CDR1 SGHTA and CDR2 FQGNSA. The chain's CDR3 is CASSLVWASSYNEQFF. The DNA of the CDR3 is TGTGCCAGCAGCTTAGTTTGGGCAAGCTCCTACAATGAGCAGTTCTTC.

This clonotype was recorded once. The junction does not match germline at one end; this may be a read error. The V and J genes are TRBV7-2 and TRBJ2-3, with no clear D. The CDR3 is 14 residues long. The germline gives CDR1 SGHTA, CDR2 FQGNSA. CDR3 nucleotide sequence: TGTGCCGGCAGCTTAAGCCCTAGCACAGATACGCAGTATTTT. It encodes CAGSLSPSTDTQYF.

This clonotype was picked up many times. This rearrangement joins TRBV4-2 to TRBJ1-4; D might be TRBD1 (6 bases). There are 15 residues in the CDR3. Germline V lookup: CDR1 LGHNA, CDR2 YNFKEQ. Trimming took 0 bases from V and 8 from J, leaving 13 bases between them. In DNA form, the CDR3 reads TGTGCCAGCAGCCAAGAACAGGGACGGTGGGAAAAACTGTTTTTT. Translated, it gives CASSQEQGRWEKLFF.

This clonotype has just a few counts. This rearrangement joins TRBV6-2 or TRBV6-3 to TRBJ2-1; TRBD1 matches at 7 bases. Losses at the gene ends were 2 bases for V and 3 bases for J; bases not matched to a gene: 7. Germline CDR1 is MNHEY and CDR2 is SVGEGT. The CDR3 spans 16 residues. As DNA, the CDR3 is TGTGCCAGCAGTTACCCCCGACAGGGAATCTACAATGAGCAGTTCTTC. As protein: CASSYPRQGIYNEQFF.

This clonotype was observed a few times. CDR3 sequence: CASSESRDRGRGNQPQHF. The CDR3 nucleotides are TGTGCCAGCAGTGAGTCCCGGGACAGGGGTCGAGGCAATCAGCCCCAGCATTTT. This sequence joins TRBV2 and TRBJ1-5, with TRBD1 matching 10 bases. Germline V CDR1 and CDR2: SNHLY, FYNNEI. J gave up 2 bases and V 3 bases, and 10 bases lay outside the gene matches. The CDR3 totals 18 residues.

The rearrangement uses TRBV12-3 or TRBV12-4 and TRBJ2-1, with D unresolved. The CDR3 covers 14 residues. Trimming cost V 3 bases and J 0 bases, with 6 bases left between them. CDR3 coding DNA: TGTGCCAGCAGTTTCCAGTACTCCTACAATGAGCAGTTCTTC. This codes for CASSFQYSYNEQFF.

A single count supports this clonotype. The chain recombines TRBV20-1 with TRBJ1-2; 10 bases are a match to TRBD1. V was clipped by 0 bases and J by 4 bases; unmatched bases: 14. CDR1 is DFQATT, CDR2 SNEGSKA, per germline (reference sequence). The CDR3 runs 18 residues. For the CDR3, the DNA is TGCAGTGCTAGAGATCTAAGCCCCTGGACAGGGGGAGTCTATGGCTACACCTTC. Its translation is CSARDLSPWTGGVYGYTF.

This CDR3 reads CASSLDLGGGNQPQHF. The CDR3 nucleotides are TGTGCCAGCAGTTTAGATCTGGGGGGAGGCAATCAGCCCCAGCATTTT. V and J are TRBV12-3 or TRBV12-4 and TRBJ1-5, with D possibly TRBD1 on 5 matching bases. Trimming removed 1 base at V and 2 bases at J, with 12 bases between. The CDR3 contains 16 residues.

The chain joins TRBV9 to TRBJ2-5, with D unresolved. CDR3 size: 15 residues. V lost 4 bases and J 0 bases, leaving 13 bases between the germline ends. CDR1 and CDR2 (germline): SGDLS, YYNGEE. CDR3 DNA: TGTGCCAGCAGCCCCCGGCCAGCAGACCAAGAGACCCAGTACTTC. Translation gives CASSPRPADQETQYF. Variable domain in full (rest from reference TRBV9 and TRBJ2-5): DSGVTQTPKHLITATGQRVTLRCSPRSGDLSVYWYQQSLDQGLQFLIQYYNGEERAKGNILERFSAQQFPDLHSELNLSSLELGDSALYFCASSPRPADQETQYFGPGTRLLVL.

This clonotype was observed at least ten times. The chain couples TRBV11-3 to TRBJ2-3; no clear D. With 5 bases removed from V and 0 bases from J, the gap between germline ends came to 9 bases. Germline CDR1 reads SGHNT; CDR2 reads YENEEA. This CDR3 region has 14 residues. The CDR3 loop is CASSHRASTDTQYF. For the CDR3, the DNA is TGTGCCAGCAGCCATAGGGCCAGCACAGATACGCAGTATTTT.

This rearrangement joins TRBV11-2 to TRBJ2-1, with TRBD2 matching 8 bases. Germline CDR1 SGHAT, CDR2 FQNNGV. Trimming cost V 5 bases and J 12 bases; bases outside gene matches: 12. This CDR3 is built from 14 residues. The CDR3 protein is CASSPGGGTGVQFF. CDR3 bases: TGTGCCAGCAGCCCGGGAGGGGGGACCGGGGTGCAGTTCTTC. Full variable domain (remainder filled in from reference TRBV11-2 and TRBJ2-1): EAGVAQSPRYKIIEKRQSVAFWCNPISGHATLYWYQQILGQGPKLLIQFQNNGVVDDSQLPKDRFSAERLKGVDSTLKIQPAKLEDSAVYLCASSPGGGTGVQFFGPGTRLTVL.

This rearrangement joins TRBV6-5 to TRBJ2-7; D not certain. Looked up from germline, CDR1 is MNHEY and CDR2 is SVGAGI. The length of the CDR3 is 11 residues. V lost 4 bases to trimming and J lost 7 bases, with 8 bases between them. CDR3 amino acids: CASSFAQEQYF. CDR3 sequence (DNA): TGTGCCAGCAGTTTCGCTCAGGAGCAGTACTTC.

The chain uses TRBV2 and TRBJ2-2, with D possibly being TRBD1 or TRBD2 (6 bases each). Trimming shortened V by 3 bases and J by 9 bases, and 20 bases separated the two germline ends. This CDR3 region has 16 residues. Germline V gene lookup returns CDR1 SNHLY and CDR2 FYNNEI. The CDR3 region has the DNA TGTGCCAGCAGTGATACCGGGGGCGGTAGGTCTCGGGAGCTGTTTTTT. Residues: CASSDTGGGRSRELFF.

Only a few counts were recorded for this clonotype. The rearrangement uses TRBV7-9 and TRBJ2-1; 9 bases match TRBD2. V was pared by 1 base and J by 4 bases, with 14 bases of the junction left unmatched. The CDR3 runs to 19 residues. CDR1 and CDR2 (germline): SEHNR, FQNEAQ (reference sequence). The CDR3 protein is CASSLGAGGRALGYNEQFF. The CDR3 coding sequence is TGTGCCAGCAGCTTAGGGGCCGGCGGGAGGGCCCTCGGGTACAATGAGCAGTTCTTC.

The chain carries TRBV27 and TRBJ2-1, with 7 nucleotides matching TRBD2. V shed 3 bases and J 8 bases; nucleotides not matched to a gene: 7. CDR1 and CDR2 (germline): MNHEY, SMNVEV (reference sequence). This CDR3 spans 14 amino acids. The CDR3 DNA is TGTGCCAGCAGTTTGGCGGGAGAGGGCCATGAGCAGTTCTTC. It is translated as CASSLAGEGHEQFF.

This chain uses TRBV20-1 with TRBJ2-7; D remains unclear. This CDR3 contains 11 residues. Germline V gene sequence: CDR1 DFQATT, CDR2 SNEGSKA (reference sequence). Trimming removed 5 bases from V and 6 bases from J, with 11 bases in between. The CDR3 DNA follows: TGCAGTGCTGCTATGGTAGGCGAGCAGTACTTC. It yields the protein CSAAMVGEQYF.

A note on this clonotype: A much larger clonotype is one base distant, so this may be a read error. V is TRBV29-1 and J is TRBJ2-1; D possibly matches TRBD1 or TRBD2 (5 bases each). Germline CDR1 is SQVTM and CDR2 is ANQGSEA. The CDR3 runs to 10 residues. The CDR3 loop reads CRAWDREQFF. CDR3 nucleotides: TGCAGGGCCTGGGACCGTGAGCAGTTCTTC.

This clonotype has a count of ten or more. This chain joins TRBV11-3 and TRBJ2-4; TRBD2 might be the D (6 bases). Trimming stripped 1 base from V and 6 bases from J, with 13 bases between. From germline, CDR1 is SGHNT and CDR2 YENEEA. This CDR3 has 15 residues. CDR3 nucleotides: TGTGCCAGCAGCTTAGGAATCGGGAGAGGAAACATTCAGTACTTC. It yields the protein CASSLGIGRGNIQYF.